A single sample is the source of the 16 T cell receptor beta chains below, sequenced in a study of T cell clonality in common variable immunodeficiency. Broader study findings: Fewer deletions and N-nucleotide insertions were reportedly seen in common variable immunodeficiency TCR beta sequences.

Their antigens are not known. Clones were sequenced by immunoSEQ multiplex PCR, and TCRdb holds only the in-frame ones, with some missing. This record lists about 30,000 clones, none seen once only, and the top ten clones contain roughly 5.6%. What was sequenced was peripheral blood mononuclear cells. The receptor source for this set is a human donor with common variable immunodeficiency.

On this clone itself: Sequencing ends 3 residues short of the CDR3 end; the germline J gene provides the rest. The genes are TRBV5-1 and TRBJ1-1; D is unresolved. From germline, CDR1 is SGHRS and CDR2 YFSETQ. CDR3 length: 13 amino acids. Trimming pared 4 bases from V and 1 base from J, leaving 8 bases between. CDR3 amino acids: CASSLTGNTEAFF. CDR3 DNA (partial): TGCGCCAGCAGCCTGACTGGGAACACTGAA.

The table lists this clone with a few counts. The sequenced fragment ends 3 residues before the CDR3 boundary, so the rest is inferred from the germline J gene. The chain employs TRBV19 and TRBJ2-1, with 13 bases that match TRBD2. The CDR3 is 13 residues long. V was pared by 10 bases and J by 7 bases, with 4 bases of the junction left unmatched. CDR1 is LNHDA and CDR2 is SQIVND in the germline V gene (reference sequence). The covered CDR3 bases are TGTGCCACGGGACTAGCGGGACGGAATGAG. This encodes CATGLAGRNE. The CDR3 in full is CATGLAGRNEQFF.

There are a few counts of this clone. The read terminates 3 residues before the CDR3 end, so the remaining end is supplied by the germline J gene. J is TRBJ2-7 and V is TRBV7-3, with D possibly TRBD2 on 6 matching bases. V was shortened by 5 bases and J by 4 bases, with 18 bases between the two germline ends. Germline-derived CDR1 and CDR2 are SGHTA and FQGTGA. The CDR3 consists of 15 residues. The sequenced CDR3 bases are TGTGCCAGCAGCCAATACTCCGGGGGTAATTACGAG. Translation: CASSQYSGGNYE. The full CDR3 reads CASSQYSGGNYEQYF.

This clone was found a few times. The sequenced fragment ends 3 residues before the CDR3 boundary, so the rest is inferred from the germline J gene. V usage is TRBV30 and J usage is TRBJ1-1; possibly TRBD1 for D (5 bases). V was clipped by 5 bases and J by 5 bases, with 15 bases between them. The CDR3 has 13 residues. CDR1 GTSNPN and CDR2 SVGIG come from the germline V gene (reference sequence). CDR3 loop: CAWGARGWTEAFF. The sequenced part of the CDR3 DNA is TGTGCCTGGGGGGCCCGGGGGTGGACTGAA.

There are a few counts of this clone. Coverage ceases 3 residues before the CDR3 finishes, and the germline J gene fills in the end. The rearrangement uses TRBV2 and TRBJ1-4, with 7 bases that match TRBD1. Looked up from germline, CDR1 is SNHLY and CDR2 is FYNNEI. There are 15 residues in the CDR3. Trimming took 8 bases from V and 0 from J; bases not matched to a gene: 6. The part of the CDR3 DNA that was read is TGTGCCAGCGCCTTAGGGACAGCAACTAATGAAAAA. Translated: CASALGTATNEK. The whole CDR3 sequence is CASALGTATNEKLFF.

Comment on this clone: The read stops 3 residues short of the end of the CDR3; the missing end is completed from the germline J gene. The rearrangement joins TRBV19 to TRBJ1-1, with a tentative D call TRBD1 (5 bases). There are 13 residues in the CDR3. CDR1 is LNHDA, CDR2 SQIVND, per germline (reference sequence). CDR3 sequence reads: CATEKGRYSEAFF. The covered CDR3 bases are TGTGCCACCGAAAAGGGGCGGTACTCCGAA.

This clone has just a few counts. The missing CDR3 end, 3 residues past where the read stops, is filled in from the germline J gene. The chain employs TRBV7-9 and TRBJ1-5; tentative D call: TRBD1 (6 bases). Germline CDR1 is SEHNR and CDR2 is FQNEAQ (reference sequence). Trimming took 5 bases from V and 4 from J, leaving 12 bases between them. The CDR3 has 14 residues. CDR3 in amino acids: CASSQDSPNQPQHF. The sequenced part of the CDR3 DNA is TGTGCCAGCAGCCAGGACAGCCCAAATCAGCCC.

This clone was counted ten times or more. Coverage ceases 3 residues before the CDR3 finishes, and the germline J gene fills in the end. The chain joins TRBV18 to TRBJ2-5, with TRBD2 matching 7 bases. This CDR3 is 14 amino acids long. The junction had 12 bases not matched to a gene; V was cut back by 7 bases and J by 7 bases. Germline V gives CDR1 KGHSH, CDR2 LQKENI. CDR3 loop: CASYGTGTTGTQYF. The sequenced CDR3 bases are TGTGCCAGCTATGGGACCGGGACTACGGGGACC. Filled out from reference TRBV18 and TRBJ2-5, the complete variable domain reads NAGVMQNPRHLVRRRGQEARLRCSPMKGHSHVYWYRQLPEEGLKFMVYLQKENIIDESGMPKERFSAEFPKEGPSILRIQQVVRGDSAAYFCASYGTGTTGTQYFGPGTRLLVL.

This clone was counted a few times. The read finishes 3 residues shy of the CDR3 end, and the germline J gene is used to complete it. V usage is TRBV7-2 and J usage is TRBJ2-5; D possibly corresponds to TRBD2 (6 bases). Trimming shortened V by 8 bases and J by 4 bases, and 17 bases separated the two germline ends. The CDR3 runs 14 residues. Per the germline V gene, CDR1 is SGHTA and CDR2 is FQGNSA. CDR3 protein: CASSRAGSGETQYF. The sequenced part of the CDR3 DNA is TGTGCCAGCTCTCGGGCGGGAAGTGGAGAGACC.

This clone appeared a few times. The CDR3: CSARDLIGGVTEAFF. Partial CDR3 DNA: TGCAGTGCTAGAGATTTAATAGGGGGGGTCACTGAA. The V gene is TRBV20-1, the J gene TRBJ1-1, with D possibly TRBD1 on 6 matching bases. Sequencing ends 3 residues short of the CDR3 end; the germline J gene provides the rest. V lost 0 bases and J lost 4, with 15 bases in between. CDR1 and CDR2 (germline): DFQATT, SNEGSKA (reference sequence). This CDR3 comprises 15 residues.

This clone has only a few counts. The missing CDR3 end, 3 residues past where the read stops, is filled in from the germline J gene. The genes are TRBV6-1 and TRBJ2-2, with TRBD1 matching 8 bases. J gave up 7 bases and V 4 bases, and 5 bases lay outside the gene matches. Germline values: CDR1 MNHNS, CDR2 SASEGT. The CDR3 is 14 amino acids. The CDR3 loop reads CASSGDRINGELFF. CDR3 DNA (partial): TGTGCCAGCAGTGGGGACAGGATCAACGGGGAG.

The covered CDR3 bases are TGCAGCGTTGTCCGAGGGGAGACC. This sequence encodes CSVVRGET. The whole CDR3 sequence is CSVVRGETQYF. V gene TRBV29-1 combines with J gene TRBJ2-5; tentative D call: TRBD2 (5 bases). The CDR3 extends 3 residues past the end of the read, so its final part is completed from the germline J gene. The CDR3 contains 11 residues. CDR1 is SQVTM, CDR2 ANQGSEA, per germline. Trimming removed 4 bases from V and 5 bases from J, with 8 bases in between.

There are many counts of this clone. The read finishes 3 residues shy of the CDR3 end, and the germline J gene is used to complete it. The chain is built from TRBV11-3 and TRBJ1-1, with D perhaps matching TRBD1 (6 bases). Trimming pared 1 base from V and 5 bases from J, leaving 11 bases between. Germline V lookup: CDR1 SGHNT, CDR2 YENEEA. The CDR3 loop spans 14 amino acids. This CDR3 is CASSLGGQGTEAFF. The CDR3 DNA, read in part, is TGTGCCAGCAGCTTAGGGGGGCAGGGGACTGAA.

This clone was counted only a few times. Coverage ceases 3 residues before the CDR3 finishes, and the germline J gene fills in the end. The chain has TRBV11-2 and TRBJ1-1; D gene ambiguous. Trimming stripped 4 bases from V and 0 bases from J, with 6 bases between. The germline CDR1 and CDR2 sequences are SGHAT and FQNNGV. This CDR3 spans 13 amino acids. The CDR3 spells CASSSILNTEAFF. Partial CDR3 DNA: TGTGCCAGCAGCTCCATTTTGAACACTGAA.

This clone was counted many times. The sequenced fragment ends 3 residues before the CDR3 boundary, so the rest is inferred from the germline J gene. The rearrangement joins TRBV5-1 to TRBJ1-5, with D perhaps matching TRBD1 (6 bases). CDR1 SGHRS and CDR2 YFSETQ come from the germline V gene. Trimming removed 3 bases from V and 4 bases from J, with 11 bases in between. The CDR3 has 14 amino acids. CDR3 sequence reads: CASSSGTQNQPQHF. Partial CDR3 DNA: TGCGCCAGCAGCTCCGGGACACAGAATCAGCCC.

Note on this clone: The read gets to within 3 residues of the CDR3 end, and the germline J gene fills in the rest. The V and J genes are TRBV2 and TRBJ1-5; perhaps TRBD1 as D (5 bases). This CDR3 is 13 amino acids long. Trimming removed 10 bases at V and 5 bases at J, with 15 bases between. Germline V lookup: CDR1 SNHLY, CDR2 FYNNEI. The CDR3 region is CATQGLGHQPQHF. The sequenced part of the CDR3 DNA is TGTGCCACCCAGGGACTCGGTCATCAGCCC.